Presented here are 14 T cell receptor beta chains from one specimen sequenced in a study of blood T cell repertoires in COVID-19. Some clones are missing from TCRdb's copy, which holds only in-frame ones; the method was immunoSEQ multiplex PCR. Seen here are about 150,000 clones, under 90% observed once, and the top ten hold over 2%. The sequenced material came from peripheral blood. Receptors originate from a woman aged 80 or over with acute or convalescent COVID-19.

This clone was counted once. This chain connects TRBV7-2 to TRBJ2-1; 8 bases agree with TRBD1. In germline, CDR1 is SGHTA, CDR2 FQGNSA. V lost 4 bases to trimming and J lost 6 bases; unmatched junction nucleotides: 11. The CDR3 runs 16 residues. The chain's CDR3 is CASSSIDRGLGNEQFF. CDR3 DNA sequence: TGTGCCAGCAGCTCAATCGACAGGGGCCTCGGCAATGAGCAGTTCTTC.

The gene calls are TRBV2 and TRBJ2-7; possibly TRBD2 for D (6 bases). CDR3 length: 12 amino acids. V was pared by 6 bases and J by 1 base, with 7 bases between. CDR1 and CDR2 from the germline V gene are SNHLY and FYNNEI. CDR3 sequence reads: CASRGGSYEQYF. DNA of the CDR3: TGTGCCAGCAGGGGGGGTTCCTACGAGCAGTACTTC.

The CDR3, as DNA: TGTGCCAGCAGTCGGGACAGGTATACGCAGTATTTT. Translating it yields CASSRDRYTQYF. This chain connects TRBV11-3 to TRBJ2-3, with 8 positions matching TRBD1. This CDR3 is 12 amino acids long. V lost 6 bases to trimming and J lost 7 bases; unmatched junction nucleotides: 3. CDR1 and CDR2 from the germline V gene are SGHNT and YENEEA.

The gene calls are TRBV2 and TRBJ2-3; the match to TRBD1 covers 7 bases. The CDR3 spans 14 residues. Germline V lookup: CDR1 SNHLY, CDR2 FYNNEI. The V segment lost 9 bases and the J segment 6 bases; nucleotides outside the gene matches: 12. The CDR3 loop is CASMDRKGSDTQYF. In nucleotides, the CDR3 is TGTGCCAGTATGGACAGGAAGGGTTCGGATACGCAGTATTTT.

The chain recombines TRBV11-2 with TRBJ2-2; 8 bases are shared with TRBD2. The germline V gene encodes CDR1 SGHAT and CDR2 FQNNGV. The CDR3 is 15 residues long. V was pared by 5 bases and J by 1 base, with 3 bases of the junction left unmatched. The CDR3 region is CASSPTSVNTGELFF. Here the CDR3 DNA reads TGTGCCAGCAGCCCGACTAGCGTGAACACCGGGGAGCTGTTTTTT.

CDR3 bases: TGTGCCTGGAGTGGCTCAGACAGAGCCTACGAGCAGTACTTC. Translation: CAWSGSDRAYEQYF. The gene calls are TRBV30 and TRBJ2-7, with a tentative D call TRBD1 (5 bases). This CDR3 spans 14 amino acids. Per the germline V gene, CDR1 is GTSNPN and CDR2 is SVGIG (reference sequence). V lost 1 base, J lost 2 bases, and 12 bases lay in between.

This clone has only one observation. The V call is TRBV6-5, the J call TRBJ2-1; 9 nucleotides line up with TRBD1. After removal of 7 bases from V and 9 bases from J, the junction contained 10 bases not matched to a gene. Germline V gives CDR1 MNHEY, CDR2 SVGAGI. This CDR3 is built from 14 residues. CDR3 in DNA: TGTGCCAGCAATGCGGACAGGGGAGAGACTGAGCAGTTCTTC. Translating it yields CASNADRGETEQFF.

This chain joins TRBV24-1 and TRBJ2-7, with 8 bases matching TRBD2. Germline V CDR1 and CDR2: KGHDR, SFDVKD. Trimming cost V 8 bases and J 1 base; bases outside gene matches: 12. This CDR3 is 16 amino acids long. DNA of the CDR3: TGTGCCACCACCCCCTCCCCTAGCGGGCCTTCCTACGAGCAGTACTTC. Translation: CATTPSPSGPSYEQYF.

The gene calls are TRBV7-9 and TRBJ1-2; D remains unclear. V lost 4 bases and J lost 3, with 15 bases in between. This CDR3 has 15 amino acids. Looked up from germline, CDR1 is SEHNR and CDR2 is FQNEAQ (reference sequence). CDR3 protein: CASSSIGLNDYGYTF. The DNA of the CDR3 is TGTGCCAGCAGCTCCATAGGACTAAACGACTATGGCTACACCTTC.

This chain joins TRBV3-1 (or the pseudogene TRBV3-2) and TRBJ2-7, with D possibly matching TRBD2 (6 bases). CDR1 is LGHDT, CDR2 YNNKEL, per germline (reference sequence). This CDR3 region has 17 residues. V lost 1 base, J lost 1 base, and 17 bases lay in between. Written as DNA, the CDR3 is TGTGCCAGCAGCCAAGTGGGGGGAGTGTTCAGGTCCTACGAGCAGTACTTC. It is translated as CASSQVGGVFRSYEQYF.

The CDR3 sequence: CASSNRVSGPDTQYF. CDR3 in DNA: TGTGCCAGCAGCAACAGGGTTAGCGGGCCAGATACGCAGTATTTT. The V call is TRBV7-8, the J call TRBJ2-3; perhaps TRBD2 as D (7 bases). CDR3 size: 15 residues. Looked up from germline, CDR1 is SGHVS and CDR2 is FQNEAQ. Trimming took off 5 bases at V and 4 bases at J, with 16 bases between the two ends. Full variable domain (missing parts from reference TRBV7-8 and TRBJ2-3): GAGVSQSPRYKVAKRGQDVALRCDPISGHVSLFWYQQALGQGPEFLTYFQNEAQLDKSGLPSDRFFAERPEGSVSTLKIQRTQQEDSAVYLCASSNRVSGPDTQYFGPGTRLTVL.

The CDR3: CASRWSGGGLLNTEAFF. CDR3 coding DNA: TGTGCCAGCAGATGGTCAGGGGGTGGGCTTCTGAACACTGAAGCTTTCTTT. The V call is TRBV27, the J call TRBJ1-1; TRBD1 aligns across 7 bases. The CDR3 runs to 17 residues. Germline V gene lookup returns CDR1 MNHEY and CDR2 SMNVEV (reference sequence). V trimming: 6 bases; J trimming: 0 bases; junction bases outside the gene matches: 13.

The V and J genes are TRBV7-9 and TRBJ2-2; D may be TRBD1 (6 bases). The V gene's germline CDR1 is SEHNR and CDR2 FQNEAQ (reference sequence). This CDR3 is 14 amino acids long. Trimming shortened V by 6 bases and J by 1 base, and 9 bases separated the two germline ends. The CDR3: CASSPDRNTGELFF. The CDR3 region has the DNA TGTGCCAGCAGTCCGGACAGGAACACCGGGGAGCTGTTTTTT.

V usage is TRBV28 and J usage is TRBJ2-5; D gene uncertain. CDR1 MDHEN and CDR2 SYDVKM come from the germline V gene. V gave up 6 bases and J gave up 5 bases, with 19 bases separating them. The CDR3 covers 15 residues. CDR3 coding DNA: TGTGCCAGCAGCCTATATCGGCTAGGAACGGAGACCCAGTACTTC. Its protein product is CASSLYRLGTETQYF.